This TCR beta chain emerged from a study of blood T cells in healthy people across ages. General study points: Unknown donor CMV status possibly confounded expanded clonotype changes.

Points on this clonotype: What it binds is unknown.

Total RNA was isolated from each sample in quantities of at least 5 micrograms. From germline, CDR1 is MGHRA and CDR2 YSYEKL. V lost 0 bases, J lost 5 bases, and 22 bases lay in between. This CDR3 comprises 18 residues. A second PCR, run for about 6 to 12 cycles, used a sample-barcoded 5' primer plus a J-beta primer mix. The authors tagged each cDNA molecule using a template-switch adaptor with 12 random nucleotides. Per sample, CDR3-containing paired-end reads numbered at least 2.5 million. A single record per CDR3 protein comes from TCRdb applying MiXCR to the 5' RACE reads. The sample lists around 2 million distinct CDR3 sequences; approximately 40% were seen once.

This chain joins TRBV4-1 and TRBJ1-1; no reliable D call. The specimen sequenced was blood. The sequence came from a human donor in good health. DNA for the CDR3: TGCGCCAGCAGCCAAGAGGGAGAGGGTAGCGTTTGGTCGACTGAAGCTTTCTTT. Translated: CASSQEGEGSVWSTEAFF.